This T cell receptor beta chain stems from a study of blood T cell repertoires in COVID-19. Study as a whole: The origin of the acute and convalescent COVID-19 samples was the United States, Italy and Spain. Sample material is recorded as cDNA or gDNA derived from T cells, B-cell-depleted T cells, or PBMCs.

Recruited during active infection, patients (from Seattle) were subsequently followed longitudinally. Original handling: Amplification of reference gene primers was used by the study to estimate nucleated cell counts. Profiling relied on immunoSEQ multiplex PCR, and the TCRdb table lists in-frame clones only, not all of them. V, J and clone size are those of that table, while D and trimming were read from the DNA. Here the sample spans under 300,000 clones, 70% to 85% being singletons. CDR1 is LGHDT, CDR2 YNNKEL, per germline (reference sequence). The CDR3 is 15 residues long. The ends were cut back, 3 bases at V and 4 bases at J, with 13 bases in the middle.

What was sequenced was peripheral blood. The TCR sequence derives from a human donor with COVID-19, enrolled during active disease. The donor label of this sample is uncertain. This rearrangement joins TRBV3-1 (or the pseudogene TRBV3-2) to TRBJ1-3, with a possible D match to TRBD1 (5 bases). CDR3 nucleotide sequence: TGTGCCAGCAGCCAGGGCAGGGCGGGGGGAAACACCATATATTTT. It codes for CASSQGRAGGNTIYF.